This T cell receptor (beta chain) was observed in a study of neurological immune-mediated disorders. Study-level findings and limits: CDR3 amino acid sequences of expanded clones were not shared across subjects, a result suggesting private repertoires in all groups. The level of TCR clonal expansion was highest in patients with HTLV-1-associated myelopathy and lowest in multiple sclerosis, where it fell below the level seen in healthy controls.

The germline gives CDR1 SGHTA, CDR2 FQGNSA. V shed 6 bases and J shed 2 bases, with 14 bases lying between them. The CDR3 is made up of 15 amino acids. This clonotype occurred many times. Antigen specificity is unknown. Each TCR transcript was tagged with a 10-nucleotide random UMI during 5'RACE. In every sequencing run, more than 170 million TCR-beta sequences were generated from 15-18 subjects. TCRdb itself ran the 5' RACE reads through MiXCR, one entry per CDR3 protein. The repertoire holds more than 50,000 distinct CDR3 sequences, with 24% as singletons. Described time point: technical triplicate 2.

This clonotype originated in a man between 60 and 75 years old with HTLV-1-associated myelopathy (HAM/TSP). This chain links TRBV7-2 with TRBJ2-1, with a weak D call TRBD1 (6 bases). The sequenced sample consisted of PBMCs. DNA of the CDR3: TGTGCCAGCAGAGAAGATCGGACAGCCTACAATGAGCAGTTCTTC. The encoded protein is CASREDRTAYNEQFF.